The clone carrying this TCR beta chain was detected many times. Its target is unknown. This entry belongs to a study of T cells in Graves' hyperthyroidism and ophthalmopathy. Patients aged 18 to 65 had newly diagnosed hyperthyroidism that had lasted under 2 months. Trimming took 4 bases from V and 5 from J; bases not matched to a gene: 6. This CDR3 is 14 amino acids long. Per the germline V gene, CDR1 is LGHDT and CDR2 is YNNKEL (reference sequence). Authors of the study amplified TCR beta CDR3 regions from RNA transcripts. First-round RT-PCR targeting the TCR CDR3 was performed with the HTBI primer set. TCRdb called the multiplex PCR reads again in MiXCR, with one record for every CDR3 protein. The profile shows 500,000 to 650,000 distinct CDR3 sequences, 14% of them singletons. Study results and limitations: From stable hyperthyroidism, ophthalmopathy was separated by a 13 V-J model.

This clonotype originated in a woman aged 40 to 49 with Graves' hyperthyroidism. The chain uses TRBV3-1 and TRBJ2-3; 7 bases match TRBD2. The source material was blood. The CDR3 spells CASSLRAGEDTQYF. The CDR3 DNA reads as TGTGCCAGCAGCCTCAGGGCGGGAGAAGATACGCAGTATTTT.